This T cell receptor beta chain was profiled in a study of T cell responses to AZD1222 COVID-19 vaccine. TCRdb's copy holds only in-frame clones and misses some; the assay was immunoSEQ multiplex PCR. Here the sample spans around 130,000 clones, 88% being singletons. Turning to this clone: Its specificity is unknown.

The V end was cut by 4 bases, the J end by 0 bases, with 13 bases between. The germline gives CDR1 SGHVS, CDR2 FQNEAQ. The CDR3 spans 16 residues. Study outcomes and limitations: In the spike-specific TCR repertoire, nearly half reportedly target unmutated variant regions. Spike-wide coverage was observed for vaccine-associated CD4 TCRs, with dominant responses at 160-218 and 743-854. There were mostly white British donors and more females than males, and clonal diversity was possibly underestimated.

Second-dose recipients at about 4 or about 12 weeks were treated as one pooled group. The material sequenced was peripheral blood, taken 28 days after the second AZD1222 dose. The TCR originated in an adult who received the AZD1222 COVID-19 vaccine. J is TRBJ1-3 and V is TRBV7-8, with D possibly matching TRBD1 (5 bases). The CDR3 loop is CASSSGRLGSGNTIYF. For the CDR3, the DNA is TGTGCCAGCAGCTCAGGGAGGTTAGGCTCTGGAAACACCATATATTTT.